The sequence of this T cell receptor beta chain was determined in a study of blood T cells in healthy people across ages. CDR1 and CDR2 from the germline V gene are DFQATT and SNEGSKA (reference sequence). The CDR3 length is 15 residues. V lost 6 bases to trimming and J lost 5 bases, with 22 bases between them. Study findings and constraints: Older individuals had lower TCR beta diversity per million T cells (the decline was roughly linear). In the absence of known donor CMV status, changes in expanded clonotypes were possibly confounded.

Note on this clonotype: Its antigen is undetermined.

The use of a sample-barcoded 5' primer and a J-beta primer mix characterized a second PCR of 7 to 11 cycles. TCRdb analysed the 5' RACE reads with MiXCR anew, one entry per CDR3 protein. This sample has around 1.5 million distinct CDR3 sequences, with roughly 32% found just once. This sequence was found in a woman aged 25 to 39 in good health. The sequencing sample was made of blood. This chain uses TRBV20-1 with TRBJ1-2; D is possibly TRBD1 (6 bases). As DNA, the CDR3 is TGCAGTGCACGCGGGGGGGCAGGGAACGAGTATGGCTACACCTTC. This encodes CSARGGAGNEYGYTF.